The 12 T cell receptor beta chains below were found in one sample sequenced in a study of PD-L1 blockade in urothelial cancer. Time point reported: peripheral blood 6 weeks after treatment start. TCRdb keeps only in-frame clones here, not all; method: immunoSEQ multiplex PCR. Here the sample spans over 40,000 clones, around 84% being singletons. The starting material was PBMCs, obtained around atezolizumab (anti-PD-L1) treatment. The receptors come from a man aged 65 to 85 with urothelial cancer.

This chain links TRBV30 with TRBJ1-2; maybe TRBD1 (5 bases). The germline V and J ends were trimmed by 0 bases and 0 bases, with 14 bases remaining between them. This CDR3 is built from 16 residues. CDR1 GTSNPN and CDR2 SVGIG come from the germline V gene (reference sequence). DNA for the CDR3: TGTGCCTGGAGTGTACCGGGGCGGGGTGCTAACTATGGCTACACCTTC. It is translated as CAWSVPGRGANYGYTF.

This rearrangement joins TRBV5-4 to TRBJ1-4; D is perhaps TRBD1 (6 bases). Germline V lookup: CDR1 SGHNT, CDR2 YYREEE (reference sequence). The V and J ends lost 0 bases and 7 bases respectively, with 13 bases between them. The CDR3 is 15 amino acids. This CDR3 is CASSLDAGEGEKLFF. CDR3 DNA: TGTGCCAGCAGCTTGGATGCAGGGGAGGGTGAAAAACTGTTTTTT.

The table lists this clone with a count of one. The V gene is TRBV20-1, the J gene TRBJ1-1, with D possibly being TRBD1 (6 bases). The CDR3 totals 11 residues. Looked up from germline, CDR1 is DFQATT and CDR2 is SNEGSKA (reference sequence). V gave up 6 bases and J gave up 10 bases, with 15 bases separating them. Here the CDR3 reads CSATGPTPAFF. For the CDR3, the DNA is TGCAGTGCGACAGGCCCTACGCCAGCTTTCTTT.

The J gene is TRBJ2-5, the V gene TRBV5-5; D possibly corresponds to TRBD1 (6 bases). In germline, CDR1 is SGHKS, CDR2 YYEKEE (reference sequence). Trimming cost V 4 bases and J 5 bases, with 18 bases left between them. The CDR3 runs 15 residues. The CDR3 sequence is CASSTAQGFGETQYF. The CDR3 coding sequence is TGTGCCAGCAGCACCGCTCAGGGGTTTGGGGAGACCCAGTACTTC.

The chain links TRBV11-2 to TRBJ1-2; D remains unclear. This CDR3 has 13 amino acids. Germline CDR1 reads SGHAT; CDR2 reads FQNNGV. V was trimmed by 0 bases and J by 3 bases, leaving 5 bases between them. CDR3 loop: CASSLDLDYGYTF. In DNA form, the CDR3 reads TGTGCCAGCAGCTTAGATCTCGACTATGGCTACACCTTC. Based on the CDR3 plus reference TRBV11-2 and TRBJ1-2, the full variable domain is EAGVAQSPRYKIIEKRQSVAFWCNPISGHATLYWYQQILGQGPKLLIQFQNNGVVDDSQLPKDRFSAERLKGVDSTLKIQPAKLEDSAVYLCASSLDLDYGYTFGSGTRLTVV.

The DNA for the CDR3 is TGTGCCAGTAGTATAGCGGGGACAGGGGACGAGCAGTACTTC. Its translation: CASSIAGTGDEQYF. This sequence joins TRBV19 and TRBJ2-7, with TRBD1 matching 10 bases. CDR3 length equals 14 residues. Germline values: CDR1 LNHDA, CDR2 SQIVND (reference sequence). The ends lost 1 base at V and 5 bases at J; junction bases unmatched: 2.

This chain links TRBV27 with TRBJ2-7; 11 bases map to TRBD2. The CDR3 sequence is 15 residues long. CDR1 and CDR2 from the germline V gene are MNHEY and SMNVEV (reference sequence). V was clipped by 6 bases and J by 7 bases; unmatched bases: 11. The CDR3 is CASSNNPGLAEEQYF. CDR3 coding DNA: TGTGCCAGCAGCAACAATCCGGGACTAGCGGAGGAGCAGTACTTC.

This clone was counted only a few times. The chain couples TRBV14 to TRBJ1-2; D not resolved. The CDR3 totals 14 residues. Trimming took off 4 bases at V and 8 bases at J, with 17 bases between the two ends. Germline V gives CDR1 SGHDN, CDR2 FVKESK. CDR3 region: CASSLLKAALGYTF. Here the CDR3 DNA reads TGTGCCAGCAGCCTCCTCAAAGCCGCTCTGGGCTACACCTTC.

This chain uses TRBV27 with TRBJ2-7; 11 bases line up with TRBD1. Germline CDR1 reads MNHEY; CDR2 reads SMNVEV (reference sequence). Trimming at V came to 5 bases and at J to 4 bases, leaving 4 bases not matched to a gene. This CDR3 contains 14 residues. The chain's CDR3 is CASSPGTGGYEQYF. The CDR3 nucleotides are TGTGCCAGCAGTCCCGGGACAGGGGGTTACGAGCAGTACTTC.

The chain couples TRBV7-9 to TRBJ2-1; weak D call: TRBD2 (6 bases). CDR3 length: 19 residues. Between the trimmed V and J ends, which lost 5 bases and 0 bases, there was a span of 23 bases. Germline V gene sequence: CDR1 SEHNR, CDR2 FQNEAQ (reference sequence). This CDR3 reads CASSPPVRGRISSYNEQFF. The CDR3 DNA follows: TGTGCCAGCAGCCCCCCAGTTCGGGGGAGAATAAGCTCCTACAATGAGCAGTTCTTC. The variable domain in full, completed from reference TRBV7-9 and TRBJ2-1, reads DTGVSQNPRHKITKRGQNVTFRCDPISEHNRLYWYRQTLGQGPEFLTYFQNEAQLEKSRLLSDRFSAERPKGSFSTLEIQRTEQGDSAMYLCASSPPVRGRISSYNEQFFGPGTRLTVL.

This rearrangement joins TRBV30 to TRBJ2-1; D is perhaps TRBD2 (7 bases). Germline CDR1 is GTSNPN and CDR2 is SVGIG (reference sequence). The CDR3 contains 15 residues. V was cut by 4 bases and J by 2 bases, with 15 bases left in between. In DNA, the CDR3 is TGTGCCTGGACCTATGGGGGGGCGACCTACAATGAGCAGTTCTTC. This codes for CAWTYGGATYNEQFF.

This clone was detected only a few times. The V and J genes are TRBV7-9 and TRBJ2-3; 9 positions match TRBD2. Germline loops: CDR1 SEHNR, CDR2 FQNEAQ (reference sequence). The CDR3 is 15 residues long. Trimming at V came to 1 base and at J to 2 bases, leaving 1 base not matched to a gene. CDR3 sequence (DNA): TGTGCCAGCAGCTTAGGACTAGCGGCCACAGATACGCAGTATTTT. Residues: CASSLGLAATDTQYF.